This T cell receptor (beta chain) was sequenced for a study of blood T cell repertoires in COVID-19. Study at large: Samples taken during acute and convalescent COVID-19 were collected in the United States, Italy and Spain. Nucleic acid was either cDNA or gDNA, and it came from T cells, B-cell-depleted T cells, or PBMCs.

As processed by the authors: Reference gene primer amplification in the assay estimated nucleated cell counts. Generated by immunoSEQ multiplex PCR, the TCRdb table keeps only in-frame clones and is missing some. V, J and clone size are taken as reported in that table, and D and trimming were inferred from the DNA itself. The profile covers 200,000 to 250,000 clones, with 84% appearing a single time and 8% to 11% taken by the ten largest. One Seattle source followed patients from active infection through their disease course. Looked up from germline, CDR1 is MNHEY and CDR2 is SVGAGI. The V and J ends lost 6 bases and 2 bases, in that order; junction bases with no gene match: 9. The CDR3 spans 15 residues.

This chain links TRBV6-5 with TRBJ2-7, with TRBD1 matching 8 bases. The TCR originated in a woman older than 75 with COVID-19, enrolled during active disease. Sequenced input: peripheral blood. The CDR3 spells CASRQPQGAPYEQYF. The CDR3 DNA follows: TGTGCCAGCAGGCAACCTCAGGGGGCCCCCTACGAGCAGTACTTC.